This TCR beta chain was documented in a study of T cells in Graves' hyperthyroidism and ophthalmopathy. On the study more broadly: Before treatment of any kind, peripheral blood was taken at initial diagnosis.

Under 3 months was the duration of disease in ophthalmopathy patients, who also had a Clinical Activity Score of at least 3 and a NOSPECS grade of at least 4. Patients showing uncontrolled infection, other autoimmune disease, pregnancy or lactation were ineligible. Fresh peripheral blood, around 9.2 ml of it, supplied the PBMCs. The source material, RNA transcripts, was used to amplify TCR beta CDR3 regions. The TCR CDR3 was amplified in a first-round RT-PCR using the HTBI primer set. TCRdb reanalysed the multiplex PCR reads using MiXCR and keeps one entry per CDR3 protein. The sample consists of around 490,000 distinct CDR3 sequences, nearly 20% of them appearing once. From germline, CDR1 is LNHNV and CDR2 YYDKDF (reference sequence). CDR3 length: 13 amino acids. V lost 1 base and J lost 5, with 9 bases in between.

The chain links TRBV15 to TRBJ2-7, with D hard to call. The sequenced sample consisted of blood. The receptor comes from a middle-aged man with Graves' ophthalmopathy. CDR3: CATSRGLRNEQYF. CDR3 in DNA: TGTGCCACCAGCAGAGGATTAAGGAACGAGCAGTACTTC.